This T cell receptor beta chain was sequenced in a study of T cells after yellow fever vaccination (dated by TCRdb to about 2019). Turning to the overall study: The SMART-Seq v4 Ultra Low Input RNA kit was used to prepare libraries from fractions with low cell numbers. To track T-cell clones before and after primary and booster YFV17D yellow fever vaccination, bulk TCR alpha and beta repertoires were sequenced longitudinally. Two healthy male donors, one aged 18 to 30 and one aged 30 to 40 years, made up the cohort. Blood was collected at multiple timepoints before and after primary and secondary immunization, and bulk PBMC replicates and cell subsets were isolated. Overall study results and their limits: Because abundant contaminating clonotypes from the bulk population could be contained in FACS-sorted repertoires, computational filtering was required. After the booster, most of the clones that had expanded following primary vaccination were detected again (roughly 96% of CD4 and around 90% of CD8), which suggests that memory was broadly maintained. A small share of clonotypes occurred in both CD4 and CD8 compartments, likely arising from convergent recombination. Only a couple of donors were included in the study, so the extent to which the findings can be generalized is limited. The secondary T-cell response was found to be weaker but faster than the primary response, with a peak reached on day 5 rather than on day 15.

About this clonotype itself: There is no known antigen for this receptor. No much larger clone is present one base from it, and per-base qualities are unavailable.

Sequencer: Illumina NovaSeq 6000. TCR cDNA was synthesized by 5'RACE template switching, which introduced a universal primer site and unique molecular identifiers. cDNA synthesis was primed from both the TCR alpha and TCR beta constant segments. Library amplification involved two PCR steps, and the second step added sample barcodes and sequencing adapters. Sequencing of libraries was performed on Illumina HiSeq 2500 (2x100 bp) or NovaSeq (2x150 bp). The source study handled its data this way. MIGEC handled demultiplexing of reads and collapsing into UMI consensus sequences, while MiXCR performed V(D)J alignment. Using edgeR on replicate PBMC samples, clonotypes were called vaccine-responding if FDR was below 0.01 and the log2 fold change was above 5 up to day 15. Each bulk clonotype received a CD4 or CD8 identity based on whether the sequenced CD4 or CD8 repertoire contained that clonotype at higher abundance. The raw public data were reprocessed by TCRdb itself: fastp quality trimming at Q25, MiXCR clonotype calling, in-frame beta chains only. Rows with one shared CDR3 protein collapse into an entry with the most common genes and DNA. The V and J calls reflect TCRdb's pipeline rather than the authors' work. This sample gives some 200,000 distinct CDR3 sequences in total; 8% to 13% of them show up just once. The top ten hold approximately 34% of the sample.

From its cysteine to its phenylalanine, the CDR3 spans 12 amino acids. The retained sequence is limited to the CDR3, 36 bases, with the frame set at the first base. V sheds 6 bases and J sheds 3 bases, leaving 7 bases between their ends. The sample's treatment or condition label, decoded: live attenuated yellow fever vaccine strain. A standard Ficoll-Paque protocol was used to isolate PBMCs from peripheral blood. CD4 and CD8 T-cell fractions were isolated with Dynabeads CD4 and CD8 positive selection kits. RNA was extracted with TriZol from bulk PBMCs, CD4 and CD8 fractions, and dextramer-positive and dextramer-negative fractions.

Specimen: CD8+ T cells sorted from PBMCs, collected 15 days after the yellow fever booster vaccination. Here the chain combines TRBV12-3 or TRBV12-4 and TRBJ2-3; confidence is insufficient to name the D gene. The origin of this receptor is a man aged 18 to 35 who received the YFV17D yellow fever vaccine. The CDR3 amino acid sequence is: CASSRDTDTQYF. The base sequence is TGTGCCAGCAGCCGAGATACAGATACGCAGTATTTT.